A selection of T cell receptor beta chains follows, all from one sample in a study of blood T cell repertoires in COVID-19. Only in-frame clones appear in the TCRdb table, and some are missing; sequencing was by immunoSEQ multiplex PCR. There are about 150,000 clones in the sample; about 83% occur only once, and around 5% lies in the top ten. The source material was peripheral blood. The receptors stem from a human donor in a cohort sampled during active COVID-19. CDR3s leave out the opening cysteine and the closing phenylalanine or tryptophan.

>TRBV6-5|TRBJ2-5
ASRLAGGRQETQY
>TRBV30|TRBJ2-2
AWRGLAGESIGELF
>TRBV27|TRBJ2-5
ACRLAGTETQY
>TRBV6-2/TRBV6-3|TRBJ2-1
ASSPGYNEQF
>TRBV2|TRBJ1-5
ASSTDSINQPQH
>TRBV7-3|TRBJ2-3
ASSLRRGGTDTQY
>TRBV5-6|TRBJ2-7
ASSLAPGRGSYEQY
>TRBV7-2|TRBJ1-1
ASSPRGLQADTEAF
>TRBV6-5|TRBJ1-1
ASSYSGRGTEAF
>TRBV5-4|TRBJ2-7
ASSADRGPYEQY
>TRBV12-3/TRBV12-4|TRBJ1-1
ASTAGTETRAF
>TRBV9|TRBJ2-1
ASSVATSGSWHEQF
>TRBV19|TRBJ2-5
ASTRGTGGIETQY
>TRBV5-1|TRBJ1-2
ASSLDRGDYGYT
>TRBV5-1|TRBJ2-1
ASSLDPPAGELSYNEQF
>TRBV19|TRBJ2-7
ASTPTQNSYEQY
>TRBV7-9|TRBJ2-7
ASSPHSGGVSVEQY
>TRBV24-1|TRBJ2-3
ATSERTSGGSADTQY
>TRBV5-4|TRBJ2-1
ASSRWGRDNEQF
>TRBV5-1|TRBJ2-3
ASSLLAGPTDTQY
>TRBV28|TRBJ2-5
ASSSSDSVGETQY
>TRBV4-1|TRBJ2-7
ASSQALPHGTSGAYEQY
>TRBV28|TRBJ2-7
ASSLASGRYEQY
>TRBV14|TRBJ2-7
ASSRLGEGYEQY
>TRBV3-1/TRBV3-2|TRBJ2-7
ASSQNLPGQVPYEQY
>TRBV3-1/TRBV3-2|TRBJ2-7
ASSQGASFNYEQY
>TRBV12-3/TRBV12-4|TRBJ2-7
ASSLRSSYEQY
>TRBV11-3|TRBJ2-1
ASSFGGSPTNEQF
>TRBV18|TRBJ1-1
ASSPVMRALNTEAF
>TRBV9|TRBJ2-2
ASSAVSGRNTGELF
>TRBV19|TRBJ2-7
ASADRSEQY
>TRBV5-6|TRBJ1-1
ASSSMRVGGTEAF
>TRBV10-3|TRBJ2-7
AISDGRGGYEQY
>TRBV5-6|TRBJ2-3
ASSPAGLTTDTQY
>TRBV7-3|TRBJ2-3
ASSQAGGSTDTQY
>TRBV14|TRBJ2-7
ASSRRLAGAYEQY
>TRBV5-1|TRBJ2-5
ASSLEIAGGSETQY
>TRBV4-1|TRBJ2-1
ASSQTGTGKFLGSNEQF
>TRBV28|TRBJ1-2
ASNWSGRSPFYGYT
>TRBV19|TRBJ1-3
ASSPGGGAGNTIY
>TRBV20-1|TRBJ2-5
SASSGGAAETQY
>TRBV12-3/TRBV12-4|TRBJ1-2
ASRVTGNYGYT
>TRBV24-1|TRBJ1-5
ATSPGKGGQPQH
>TRBV7-9|TRBJ2-1
ASSLTSGDEQF
>TRBV2|TRBJ2-7
ASSGTSGYEQY
>TRBV7-2|TRBJ2-7
ASSLGGEGEQY
>TRBV6-4|TRBJ2-7
ASRDRDTAYEQY
>TRBV11-1|TRBJ1-1
ASSLWGDTEAF
>TRBV5-1|TRBJ2-7
ASSPATGGLPGQY
>TRBV6-2/TRBV6-3|TRBJ2-7
ASSYGTSGGTSNEQY
>TRBV10-3|TRBJ2-7
AITTGAYEQY
>TRBV3-1/TRBV3-2|TRBJ1-1
ASSQARMNTEAF
>TRBV6-6|TRBJ2-5
ASSYPGQETQY
>TRBV6-2/TRBV6-3|TRBJ2-7
ASSYSGSSYEQY